This note documents a single T cell receptor (beta chain) sequence. As yet, its antigen is unknown. The data belong to a study of identical twins. The study's findings and limits: Compared with unrelated sharing, twin-shared out-of-frame alpha sequences had more low-probability sequences.

Unique molecular identifiers were present on the cDNA, which also gained a universal primer site by template switching. TCRdb itself ran the 5' RACE reads through MiXCR, one entry per CDR3 protein. The table has about 240,000 distinct CDR3 sequences, over 9.5% seen once. J lost 2 bases, V lost 6 bases, and 8 bases had no gene match. This CDR3 has 15 residues. CDR1 and CDR2 from the germline V gene are MNHEY and SVGEGT. These records were also assigned to another study, of yellow fever vaccine responses in identical twins.

This receptor was obtained from a woman younger than 35 in good health. Specimen: memory (CD45RO+) T cells sorted from blood. The chain uses TRBV6-2 or TRBV6-3 and TRBJ2-5, with 8 bases lining up with TRBD1. CDR3 coding DNA: TGTGCCAGCAGCCCCTCGGGACAGGTTCAAGAGACCCAGTACTTC. Translation gives CASSPSGQVQETQYF.